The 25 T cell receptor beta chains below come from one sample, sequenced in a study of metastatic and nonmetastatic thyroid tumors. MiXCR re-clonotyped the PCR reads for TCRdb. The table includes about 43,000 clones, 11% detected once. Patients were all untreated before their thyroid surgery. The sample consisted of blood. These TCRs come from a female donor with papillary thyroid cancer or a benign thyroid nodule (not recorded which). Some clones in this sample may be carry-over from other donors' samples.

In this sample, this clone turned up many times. The CDR3 sequence is CSAQPGRRGPFPSGEQFF. For the CDR3, the DNA is TGCAGTGCCCAACCTGGGCGGCGGGGGCCGTTCCCCTCCGGTGAGCAGTTCTTC. The chain combines TRBV20-1 with TRBJ2-1, with D perhaps TRBD2 (7 bases). Germline V CDR1 and CDR2: DFQATT, SNEGSKA (reference sequence). V gave up 6 bases and J gave up 9 bases, with 33 bases separating them. The CDR3 length is 18 residues.

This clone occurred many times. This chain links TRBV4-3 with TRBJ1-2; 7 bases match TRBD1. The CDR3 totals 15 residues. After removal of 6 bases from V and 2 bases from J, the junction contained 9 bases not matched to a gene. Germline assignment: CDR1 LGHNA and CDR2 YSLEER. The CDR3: CASSLYQGGNYGYTF. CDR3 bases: TGCGCCAGCAGTCTTTACCAGGGGGGGAACTATGGCTACACCTTC.

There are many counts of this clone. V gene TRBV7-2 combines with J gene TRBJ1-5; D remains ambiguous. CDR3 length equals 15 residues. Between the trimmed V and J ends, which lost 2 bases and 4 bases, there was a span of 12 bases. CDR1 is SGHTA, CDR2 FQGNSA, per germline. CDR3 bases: TGTGCCAGCAGCTTATCGGGCACTCGAAATCAGCCCCAGCATTTT. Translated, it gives CASSLSGTRNQPQHF.

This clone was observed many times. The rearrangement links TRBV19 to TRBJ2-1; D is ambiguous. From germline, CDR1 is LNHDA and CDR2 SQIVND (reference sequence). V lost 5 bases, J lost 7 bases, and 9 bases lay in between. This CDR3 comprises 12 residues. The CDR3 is CASSWASNEQFF. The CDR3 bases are TGTGCCAGTAGTTGGGCTAGTAATGAGCAGTTCTTC.

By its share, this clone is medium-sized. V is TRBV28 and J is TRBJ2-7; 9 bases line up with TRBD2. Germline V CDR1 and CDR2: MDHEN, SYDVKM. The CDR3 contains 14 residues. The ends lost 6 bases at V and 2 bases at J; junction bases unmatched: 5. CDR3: CASSPRLAAYEQYF. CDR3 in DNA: TGTGCCAGCAGCCCCCGACTAGCGGCCTACGAGCAGTACTTC.

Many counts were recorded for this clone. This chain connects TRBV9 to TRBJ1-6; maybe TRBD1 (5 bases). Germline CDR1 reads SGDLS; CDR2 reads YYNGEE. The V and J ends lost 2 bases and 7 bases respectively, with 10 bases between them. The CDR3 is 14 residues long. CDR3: CASSVGTDNSPLHF. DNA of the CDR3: TGTGCCAGCAGCGTGGGGACGGACAATTCACCCCTCCACTTT.

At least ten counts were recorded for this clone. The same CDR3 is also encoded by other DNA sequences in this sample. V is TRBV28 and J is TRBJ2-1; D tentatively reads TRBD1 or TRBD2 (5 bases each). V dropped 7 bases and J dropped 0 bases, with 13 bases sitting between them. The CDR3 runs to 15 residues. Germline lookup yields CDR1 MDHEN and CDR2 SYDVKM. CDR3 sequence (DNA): TGTGCCAGCACCCCCGGGACCCGCTCCTACAATGAGCAGTTCTTC. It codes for CASTPGTRSYNEQFF.

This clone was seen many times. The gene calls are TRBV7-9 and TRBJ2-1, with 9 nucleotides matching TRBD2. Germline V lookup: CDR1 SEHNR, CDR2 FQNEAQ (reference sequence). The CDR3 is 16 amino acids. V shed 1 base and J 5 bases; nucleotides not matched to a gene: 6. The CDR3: CASSLGNSGSHNEQFF. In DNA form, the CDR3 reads TGTGCCAGCAGCTTAGGTAATAGCGGGAGCCACAATGAGCAGTTCTTC.

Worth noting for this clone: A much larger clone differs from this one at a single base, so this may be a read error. CDR3 sequence: CSSRDRGREPDTQYF. The CDR3 region has the DNA TGCAGTTCTAGGGACAGGGGTCGGGAGCCAGATACGCAGTATTTT. This chain joins TRBV20-1 and TRBJ2-3, with 10 bases fitting TRBD1. The CDR3 is 15 amino acids. Germline V gene data show CDR1 as DFQATT and CDR2 as SNEGSKA (reference sequence).

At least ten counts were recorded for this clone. CDR3 nucleotides: TGCAGCGTTGAAGATGCGACACTTATGAACACTGAAGCTTTCTTT. As protein: CSVEDATLMNTEAFF. V usage is TRBV29-1 and J usage is TRBJ1-1, with no clear D. The CDR3 totals 15 residues. CDR1 is SQVTM and CDR2 is ANQGSEA in the germline V gene. Trimming left V 0 bases short and J 0 bases short, with 11 bases between.

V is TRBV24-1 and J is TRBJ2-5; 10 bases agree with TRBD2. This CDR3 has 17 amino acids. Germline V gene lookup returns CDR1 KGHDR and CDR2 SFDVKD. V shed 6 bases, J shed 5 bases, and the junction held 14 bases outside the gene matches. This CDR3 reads CATSYWNAAGGRETQYF. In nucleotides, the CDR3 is TGTGCCACCAGTTATTGGAATGCAGCGGGAGGGAGGGAGACCCAGTACTTC.

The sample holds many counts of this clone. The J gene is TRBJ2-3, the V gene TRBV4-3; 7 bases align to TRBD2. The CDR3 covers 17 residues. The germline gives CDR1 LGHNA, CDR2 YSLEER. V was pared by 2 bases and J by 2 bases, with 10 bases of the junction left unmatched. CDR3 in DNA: TGCGCCAGCAGCCAATTTACGGGAGGTCCCAACACAGATACGCAGTATTTT. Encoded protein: CASSQFTGGPNTDTQYF.

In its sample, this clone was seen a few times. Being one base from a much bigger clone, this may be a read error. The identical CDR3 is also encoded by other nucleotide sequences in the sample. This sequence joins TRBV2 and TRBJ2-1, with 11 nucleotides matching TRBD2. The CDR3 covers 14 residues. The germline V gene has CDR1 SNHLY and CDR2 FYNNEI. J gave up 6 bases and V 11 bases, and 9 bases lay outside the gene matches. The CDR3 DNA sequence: TGTGCCGAGCAGGGTCTAGCGGGAGGCAATGAGCAGTTCTTC. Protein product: CAEQGLAGGNEQFF.

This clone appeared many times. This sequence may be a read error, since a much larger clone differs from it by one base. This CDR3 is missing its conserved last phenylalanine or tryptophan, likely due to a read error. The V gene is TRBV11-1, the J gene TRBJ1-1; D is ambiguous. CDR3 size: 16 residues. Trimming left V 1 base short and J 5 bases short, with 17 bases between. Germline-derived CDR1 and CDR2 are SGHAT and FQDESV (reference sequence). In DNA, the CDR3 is TGTGCCAGCAGCTTAGGTAACCGGGTTGTTGAAACTGAAGCTTTCCTT. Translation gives CASSLGNRVVETEAFL.

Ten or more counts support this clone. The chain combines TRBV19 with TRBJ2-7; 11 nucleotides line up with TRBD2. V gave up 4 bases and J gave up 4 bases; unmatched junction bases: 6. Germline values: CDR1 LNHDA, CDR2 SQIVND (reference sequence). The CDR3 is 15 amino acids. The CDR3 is CASSTTSGSLYEQYF. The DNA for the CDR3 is TGTGCCAGTAGTACCACTAGCGGGAGTCTATACGAGCAGTACTTC. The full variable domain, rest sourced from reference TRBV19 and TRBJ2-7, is DGGITQSPKYLFRKEGQNVTLSCEQNLNHDAMYWYRQDPGQGLRLIYYSQIVNDFQKGDIAEGYSVSREKKESFPLTVTSAQKNPTAFYLCASSTTSGSLYEQYFGPGTRLTVT.

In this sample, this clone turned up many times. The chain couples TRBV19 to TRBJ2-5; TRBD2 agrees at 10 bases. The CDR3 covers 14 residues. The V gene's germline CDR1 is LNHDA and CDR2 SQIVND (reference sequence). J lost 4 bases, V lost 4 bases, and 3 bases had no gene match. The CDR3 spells CASSTGLAPETQYF. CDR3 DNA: TGTGCCAGTAGTACGGGACTAGCGCCAGAGACCCAGTACTTC.

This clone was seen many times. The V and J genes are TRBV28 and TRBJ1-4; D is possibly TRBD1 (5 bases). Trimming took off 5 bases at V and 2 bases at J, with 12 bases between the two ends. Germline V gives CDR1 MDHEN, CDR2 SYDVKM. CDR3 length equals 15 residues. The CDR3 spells CASSPGGGTNEKLFF. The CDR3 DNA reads TGTGCCAGCAGTCCGGGGGGGGGTACTAATGAAAAACTGTTTTTT.

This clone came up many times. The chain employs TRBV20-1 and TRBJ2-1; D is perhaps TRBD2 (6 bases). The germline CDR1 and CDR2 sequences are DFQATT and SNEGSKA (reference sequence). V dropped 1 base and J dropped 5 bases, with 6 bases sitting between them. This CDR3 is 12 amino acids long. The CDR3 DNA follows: TGCAGTGCTAGAGGGACTAACAATGAGCAGTTCTTC. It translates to CSARGTNNEQFF.

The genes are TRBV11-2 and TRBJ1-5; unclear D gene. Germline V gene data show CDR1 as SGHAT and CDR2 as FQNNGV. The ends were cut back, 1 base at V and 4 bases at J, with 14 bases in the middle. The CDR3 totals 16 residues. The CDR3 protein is CASSLGGRWANQPQHF. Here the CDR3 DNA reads TGTGCCAGCAGCTTAGGTGGACGGTGGGCTAATCAGCCCCAGCATTTT.

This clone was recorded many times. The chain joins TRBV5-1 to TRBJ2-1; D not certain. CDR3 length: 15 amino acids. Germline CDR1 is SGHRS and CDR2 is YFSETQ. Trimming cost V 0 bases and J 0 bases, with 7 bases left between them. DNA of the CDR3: TGCGCCAGCAGCTTGGAGGGTCACTCCTACAATGAGCAGTTCTTC. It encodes CASSLEGHSYNEQFF.

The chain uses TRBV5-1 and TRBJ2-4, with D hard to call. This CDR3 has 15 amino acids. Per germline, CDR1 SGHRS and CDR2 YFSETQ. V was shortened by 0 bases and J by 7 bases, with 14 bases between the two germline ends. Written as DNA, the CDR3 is TGCGCCAGCAGCTTGGCCTTAGGGTCAGCGAACATTCAGTACTTC. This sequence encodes CASSLALGSANIQYF.

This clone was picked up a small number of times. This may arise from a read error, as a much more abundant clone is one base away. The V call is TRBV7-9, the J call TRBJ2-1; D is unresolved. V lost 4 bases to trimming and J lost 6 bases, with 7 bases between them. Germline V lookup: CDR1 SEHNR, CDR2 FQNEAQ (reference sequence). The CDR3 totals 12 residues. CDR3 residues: CASSYQLNEQFF. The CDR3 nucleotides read TGTGCCAGCAGCTACCAGCTCAATGAGCAGTTCTTC.

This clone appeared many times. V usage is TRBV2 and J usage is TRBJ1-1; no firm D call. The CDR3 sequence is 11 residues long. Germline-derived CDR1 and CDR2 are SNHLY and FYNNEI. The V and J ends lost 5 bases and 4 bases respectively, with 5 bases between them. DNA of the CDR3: TGTGCCAGCAGTATTGGCACTGAAGCTTTCTTT. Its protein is CASSIGTEAFF.

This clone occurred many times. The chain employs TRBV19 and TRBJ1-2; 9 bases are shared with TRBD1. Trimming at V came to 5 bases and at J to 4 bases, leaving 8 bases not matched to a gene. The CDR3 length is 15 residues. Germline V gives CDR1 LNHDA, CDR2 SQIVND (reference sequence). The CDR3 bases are TGTGCCAGTAGTTTCTCCGGACAGGGGCTCTATGGCTACACCTTC. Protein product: CASSFSGQGLYGYTF.

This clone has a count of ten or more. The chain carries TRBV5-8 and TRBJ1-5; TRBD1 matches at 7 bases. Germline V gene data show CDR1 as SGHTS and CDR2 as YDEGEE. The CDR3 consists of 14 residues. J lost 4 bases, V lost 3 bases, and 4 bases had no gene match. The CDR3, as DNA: TGTGCCAGCAGCTCTGGACAGGTAAATCAGCCCCAGCATTTT. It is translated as CASSSGQVNQPQHF.